The present entry profiles one T cell receptor beta chain with its context. What it binds is not known. cDNA came from approximately 0.5 to 1 ug RNA primed by random hexamers. Amplification of TCR beta CDR3 spanned 54 Vbeta and 13 Jbeta via immunoSEQ multiplex PCR. A single record per CDR3 protein comes from TCRdb applying MiXCR to the immunoSEQ multiplex PCR reads. The sample lists 300,000 to 350,000 distinct CDR3 sequences, 92% seen once, with 0.065% in the top ten. The data were taken from a study of CD8 T cells in Susac syndrome. Findings and limits, study-wide: As the study acknowledged, the number of individuals who were part of its TCR sequencing and HLA analysis was relatively small.

CDR3 length: 12 residues. Between the trimmed V and J ends, which lost 6 bases and 12 bases, there was a span of 15 bases. CD8+ and CD4+ T cells from blood underwent TCR beta sequencing, which was carried out in a high-throughput format. The TEMRA cells underwent FACS enrichment, while the CD8+ and CD4+ T cells underwent negative isolation. The TCR was taken from a human donor with multiple sclerosis. J is TRBJ2-4 and V is TRBV12-3 or TRBV12-4; D remains unclear. The sample was CD4+ T cells from PBMCs. CDR3: CASSVALFTQYF. The CDR3 nucleotides read TGTGCCAGCAGCGTCGCGCTGTTTACTCAGTACTTC.